Included here is one TCR beta chain sequence, with context. Its antigen remains unidentified. The data were obtained in a study of CXCR3-negative and CXCR3-positive naive CD8 T cells. Study-wide points: Diversity in memory CD8+ cells fell much lower than the comparably high levels seen in both naive subsets. For naive cells, CXCR3-negative and CXCR3-positive subsets had similar TRBV-TRBJ usage; for memory cells, usage differed.

CDR1 is MNHEY, CDR2 SVGEGT, per germline. The CDR3 is 16 amino acids. The libraries of TRB cDNA were constructed through 5' RACE using UMI labels. Reprocessing the 5' RACE reads, TCRdb reports a single entry for every CDR3 protein and omits DNA. The data include approximately 100,000 distinct CDR3 sequences; the top ten clones carry about 1.5%. Sequencing was carried out using naive CXCR3- CD8+ T cells from blood. As to subset: CD45RO-CCR7+CD27+CD95- naive CD8+ T cells lacking CXCR3 (TNR3-). The receptor was isolated from a human donor in good health. Some clones in this sample may be carry-over from other donors' samples. This chain joins TRBV6-2 or TRBV6-3 and TRBJ2-4. The CDR3 loop is CASSYFPQVKGNIQYF.